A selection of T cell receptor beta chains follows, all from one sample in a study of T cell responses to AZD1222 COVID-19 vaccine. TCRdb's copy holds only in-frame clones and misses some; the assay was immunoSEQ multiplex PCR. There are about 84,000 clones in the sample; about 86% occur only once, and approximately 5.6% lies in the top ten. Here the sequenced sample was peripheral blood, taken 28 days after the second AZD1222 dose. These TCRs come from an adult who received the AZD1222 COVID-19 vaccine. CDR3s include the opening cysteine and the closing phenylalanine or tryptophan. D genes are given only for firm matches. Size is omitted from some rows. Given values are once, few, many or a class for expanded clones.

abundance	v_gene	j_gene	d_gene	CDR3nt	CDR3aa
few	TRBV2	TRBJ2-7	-	TGTGCCAGCAGTGAAGCCGCCCGACAGTACTTC	CASSEAARQYF
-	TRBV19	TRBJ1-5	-	TGTGCCAGTAGTATTTCCGCGCGTAGCAATCAGCCCCAGCATTTT	CASSISARSNQPQHF
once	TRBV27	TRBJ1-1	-	TGTGCCAGCAGTTTTTCCCGTGGTACTGAAGCTTTCTTT	CASSFSRGTEAFF
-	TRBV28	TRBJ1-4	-	TGTGCCAGCGGAGTGGAAGGGGGGGATGAAAAACTGTTTTTT	CASGVEGGDEKLFF
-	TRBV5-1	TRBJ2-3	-	TGCGCCAGCAGCTCGGGGATTGGGACAGATACGCAGTATTTT	CASSSGIGTDTQYF
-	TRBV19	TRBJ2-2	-	TGTGCCAGTAGGGGCTCCGGGGAGCTGTTTTTT	CASRGSGELFF
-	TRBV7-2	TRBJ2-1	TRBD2	TGTGCCAGCAGCTTAGGGGCGGGAGGTTACAATGAGCAGTTCTTC	CASSLGAGGYNEQFF
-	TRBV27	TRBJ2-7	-	TGTGCCAGCAGTTATCAAACAGGACCCTACGAGCAGTACTTC	CASSYQTGPYEQYF
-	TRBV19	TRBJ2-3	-	TGTGCCAGTAGTATTGATCGGAACACAGATACGCAGTATTTT	CASSIDRNTDTQYF
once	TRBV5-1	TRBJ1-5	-	TGCGCCAGCAGCTTGGAGGCAGGGGATCAGCCCCAGCATTTT	CASSLEAGDQPQHF
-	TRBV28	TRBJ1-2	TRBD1	TGTGCCAGCAGTCAGGGACAGGGAGGGTATGGCTACACCTTC	CASSQGQGGYGYTF
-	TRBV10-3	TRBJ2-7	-	TGTGCCATCAGTGAGCGGGCCGACGGCGACGAGCAGTACTTC	CAISERADGDEQYF
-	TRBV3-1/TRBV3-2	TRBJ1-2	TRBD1	TGTGCCAGCAGCCAAACAGGGGGCCCGGCGGCGGGCTACACCTTC	CASSQTGGPAAGYTF
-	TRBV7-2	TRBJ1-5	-	TGTGCCAGCAGCTTAAGCTCAAATAGCAATCAGCCCCAGCATTTT	CASSLSSNSNQPQHF
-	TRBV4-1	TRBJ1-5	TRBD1	TGCGCCAGCAGCCACGCGGACAGGGACGAGGATCAGCCCCAGCATTTT	CASSHADRDEDQPQHF
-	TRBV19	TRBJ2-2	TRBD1	TGTGCCAGTAGTATAGGGAGACAGGGGGCACGGACCGGGGAGCTGTTTTTT	CASSIGRQGARTGELFF
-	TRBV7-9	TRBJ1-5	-	TGTGCCAGCAGCTTAGGCCCGGGCTATCAGCCCCAGCATTTT	CASSLGPGYQPQHF
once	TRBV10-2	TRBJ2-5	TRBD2	TGCGCCAGCAGTGTAGCGGGAGTGGAGACCCAGTACTTC	CASSVAGVETQYF
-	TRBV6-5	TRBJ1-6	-	TGTGCCAGCAGTTTAGGGTTTCGGGTTTCACCCCTCCACTTT	CASSLGFRVSPLHF
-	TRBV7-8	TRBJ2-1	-	TGTGCCAGCACAGGAGGAAAAGCGTACAATGAGCAGTTCTTC	CASTGGKAYNEQFF
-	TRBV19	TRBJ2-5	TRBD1	TGTGCCAGTACGGTGTGGGACCACAGGGGAGAGACCCAGTACTTC	CASTVWDHRGETQYF
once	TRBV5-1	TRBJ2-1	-	TGCGCCAGCAGCTTGACGCGGAGTCGCAATGAGCAGTTCTTC	CASSLTRSRNEQFF
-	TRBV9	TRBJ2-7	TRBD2	TGTGCCAGCAGCCCTCGGGAGGGAAGGTACGAGCAGTACTTC	CASSPREGRYEQYF
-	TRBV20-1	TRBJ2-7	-	TGCAGTGCTAGGGCGGCCTACGAGCAGTACTTC	CSARAAYEQYF
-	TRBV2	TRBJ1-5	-	TGTGCCAGCAGTTTAGGGAGTGACCAGCCCCAGCATTTT	CASSLGSDQPQHF
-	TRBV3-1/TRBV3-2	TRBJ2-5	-	TGTGCCAGCAGCCAGCGGAGCCAGTCGGAGACCCAGTACTTC	CASSQRSQSETQYF
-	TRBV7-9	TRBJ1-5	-	TGTGCCAGCAGCCCCCAGGTGGGGGATCAGCCCCAGCATTTT	CASSPQVGDQPQHF
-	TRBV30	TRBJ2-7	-	TGTGCCTGGAGTGAGGGGTCGGATAAGCAGTACTTC	CAWSEGSDKQYF
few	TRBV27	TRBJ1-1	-	TGTGCCAGCAGACGACAACCCATGAACACTGAAGCTTTCTTT	CASRRQPMNTEAFF
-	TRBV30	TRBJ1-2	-	TGTGCGGGGGCCGATAACTATGGCTACACCTTC	CAGADNYGYTF
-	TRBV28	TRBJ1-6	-	TGTGCCAGCAGTTTGGAAAGGCGGGGCTCGCCCGGGACACCCCTCCACTTT	CASSLERRGSPGTPLHF
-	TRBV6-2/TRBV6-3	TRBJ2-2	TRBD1	TGTGCCAGCAGTCCAGGGACAGGGTGGACCGGGGAGCTGTTTTTT	CASSPGTGWTGELFF
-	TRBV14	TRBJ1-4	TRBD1	TGTGCCAGCAGCCAAGATTCAGGGGGAAACGAAAAACTGTTTTTT	CASSQDSGGNEKLFF
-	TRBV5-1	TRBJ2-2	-	TGCGCCAGCAGCTTGGGGACTAAGGGCACCGGGGAGCTGTTTTTT	CASSLGTKGTGELFF
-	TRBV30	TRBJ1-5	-	TGTGCCTGGAGTGGGGGCAATCAGCCCCAGCATTTT	CAWSGGNQPQHF
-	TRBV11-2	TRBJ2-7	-	TGTGCCAGCAGCTCCACTCTGTCGGGATGGAACGAGCAGTACTTC	CASSSTLSGWNEQYF
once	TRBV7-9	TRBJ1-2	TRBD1	TGTGCCAGCAGCTTAGCGGACAGGGTCATGACCAGCTACACCTTC	CASSLADRVMTSYTF
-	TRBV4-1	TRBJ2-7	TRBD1	TGCGCCAGCAGCCAAGATAGACAGGGGTGGTCCTACGAGCAGTACTTC	CASSQDRQGWSYEQYF
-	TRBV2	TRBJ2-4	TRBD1	TGTGCCAGCAGCCTGACAGGGGCGAGCCGGGGAAACATTCAGTACTTC	CASSLTGASRGNIQYF
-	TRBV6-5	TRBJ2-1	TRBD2	TGTGCCAGCAAAATTAGCGGGAGCGTCCCGTTCTTC	CASKISGSVPFF
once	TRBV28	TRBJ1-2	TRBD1	TGTGCCAGCAGTCCGGGACAGGCGGACTATGGCTACACCTTC	CASSPGQADYGYTF
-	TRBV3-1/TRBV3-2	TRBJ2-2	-	TGTGCCAGCACGTCGCTAGGAGGCGGGGAGCTGTTTTTT	CASTSLGGGELFF
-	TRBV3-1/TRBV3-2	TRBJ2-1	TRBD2	TGTGCCAGCAGCCCGCGGACTAGCGTAAATGAGCAGTTCTTC	CASSPRTSVNEQFF
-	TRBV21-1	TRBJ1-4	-	TGTGCCAGCAGCAAATTGGCAGTAAACGAAAGAATAGGAAGCACAAATGAAAAACTGTTTTTT	CASSKLAVNERIGSTNEKLFF
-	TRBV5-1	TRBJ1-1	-	TGCGCCAGCAGCTCAGACCTGTTGGGCACTGAAGCTTTCTTT	CASSSDLLGTEAFF
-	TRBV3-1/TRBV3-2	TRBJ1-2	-	TGTGCCAGCAGCCAAGAAGGGGGCTATGGCTACACCTTC	CASSQEGGYGYTF
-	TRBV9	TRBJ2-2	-	TGTGCCAGCAGCCCCGTGGGGTATGCCGGGGAGCTGTTTTTT	CASSPVGYAGELFF
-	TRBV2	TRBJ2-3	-	TGTGCCAGCAGTTTGGAGGGGGGCCGGGGCACAGATACGCAGTATTTT	CASSLEGGRGTDTQYF
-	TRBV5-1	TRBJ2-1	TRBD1	TGCGCCAGCAGCCCAGCGCCGGGACAGGGGCATTATGAGCAGTTCTTC	CASSPAPGQGHYEQFF
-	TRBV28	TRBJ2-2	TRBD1	TGTGCCAGCAGTTTAGGGCAGGGGGTTAACACCGGGGAGCTGTTTTTT	CASSLGQGVNTGELFF
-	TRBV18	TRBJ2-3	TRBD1	TGTGCCAGCTCCTTACCGGGACAGGGTACAGATACGCAGTATTTT	CASSLPGQGTDTQYF
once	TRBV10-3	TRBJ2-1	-	TGTGCCATCAGCCTCACGAGTAGCTCCTACAATGAGCAGTTCTTC	CAISLTSSSYNEQFF
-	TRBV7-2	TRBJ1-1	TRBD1	TGTGCCAGCAGCAGGGACAGGGCAAACACTGAAGCTTTCTTT	CASSRDRANTEAFF
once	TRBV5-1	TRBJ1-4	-	TGCGCCAGCAGCTTCGCTCCCCTCCGCGGGCCGGGTGAAAAACTGTTTTTT	CASSFAPLRGPGEKLFF
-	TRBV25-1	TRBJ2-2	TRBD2	TGTGCCAGCAGCCTCGGGGGGGCGATCCGGGCCGGGGAGCTGTTTTTT	CASSLGGAIRAGELFF
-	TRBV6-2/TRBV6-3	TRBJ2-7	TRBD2	TGTGCCAGCAGTTTGTCCGGGACTAGCGGTACCTACGAGCAGTACTTC	CASSLSGTSGTYEQYF
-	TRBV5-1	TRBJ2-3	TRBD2	TGCGCCAGCAGCTTAAGTAGCGGGGGGGCTGGAGATACGCAGTATTTT	CASSLSSGGAGDTQYF